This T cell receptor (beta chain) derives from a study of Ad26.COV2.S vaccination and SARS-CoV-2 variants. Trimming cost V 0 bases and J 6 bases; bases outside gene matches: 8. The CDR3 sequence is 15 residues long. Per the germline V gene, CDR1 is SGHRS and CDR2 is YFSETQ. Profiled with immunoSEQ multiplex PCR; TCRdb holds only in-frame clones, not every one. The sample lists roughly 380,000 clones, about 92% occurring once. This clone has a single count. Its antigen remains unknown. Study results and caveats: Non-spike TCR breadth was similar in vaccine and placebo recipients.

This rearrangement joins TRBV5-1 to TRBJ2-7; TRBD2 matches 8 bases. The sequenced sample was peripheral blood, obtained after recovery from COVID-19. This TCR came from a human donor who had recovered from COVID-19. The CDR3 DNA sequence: TGCGCCAGCAGCTTGGAAGGAGCGGGGGCGGGCGAGCAGTACTTC. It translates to CASSLEGAGAGEQYF.